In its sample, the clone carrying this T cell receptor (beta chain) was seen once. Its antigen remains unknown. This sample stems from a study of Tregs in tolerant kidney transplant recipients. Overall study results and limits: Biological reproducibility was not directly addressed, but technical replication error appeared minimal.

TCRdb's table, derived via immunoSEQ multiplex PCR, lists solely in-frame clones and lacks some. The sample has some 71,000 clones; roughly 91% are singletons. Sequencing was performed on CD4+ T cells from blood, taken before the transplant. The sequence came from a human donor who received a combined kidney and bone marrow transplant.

The CDR3 sequence: CASSYRQGLYNEQFF. Here the CDR3 DNA reads TGTGCCAGCAGTTATCGACAGGGGCTCTACAATGAGCAGTTCTTC. The V call is TRBV6-5, the J call TRBJ2-1; 8 bases agree with TRBD1. Germline loops: CDR1 MNHEY, CDR2 SVGAGI. CDR3 length: 15 residues. J was trimmed by 3 bases and V by 3 bases; bases with no gene match: 4.